These T cell receptor beta chains were read from a single sample in a study of shared clonotypes between healthy human individuals. Sequencing used immunoSEQ multiplex PCR; TCRdb keeps in-frame clones, though not all of them. The data contain 780,000 or so clones, approximately 72% of them singletons. The sample consisted of memory CD4+ T cells sorted from blood. The receptors stem from a woman aged 30 to 39 in good health. CDR3s include the opening cysteine and the closing phenylalanine or tryptophan. A D gene is named only where the DNA matches it firmly. Clone size is shown for a subset of rows, as once, few, many or a class of expanded clone.

J gene,CDR3 length,D gene,V gene,clone size,CDR3 DNA,CDR3 protein
TRBJ2-6,14,.,TRBV19,.,TGTGCCAGTCAAAGGGGCACTGGGGCCAACGTCCTGACTTTC,CASQRGTGANVLTF
TRBJ2-5,17,TRBD2,TRBV5-1,many,TGCGCCAGCAGCTTGGTGGCTAGCGGGAGCCCCCAAGAGACCCAGTACTTC,CASSLVASGSPQETQYF
TRBJ2-7,14,.,TRBV7-2,.,TGTGCCAGCAGCTTAGTCGGACTCGCGAGCGAGCAGTACTTC,CASSLVGLASEQYF
TRBJ2-2,14,.,TRBV10-1,many,TGCGCCAGCCAAAGACTCGCAAACACCGGGGAGCTGTTTTTT,CASQRLANTGELFF
TRBJ2-4,15,.,TRBV10-1,.,TGCGCCAGCAGTGAGTCCAGCGGGCCCAAAAACATTCAGTACTTC,CASSESSGPKNIQYF
TRBJ2-2,16,.,TRBV27,.,TGTGCCAGCAGTTTATCTCCTAGCTGGTACACCGGGGAGCTGTTTTTT,CASSLSPSWYTGELFF
TRBJ2-3,14,.,TRBV30,.,TGTGCCTGGAGGCCCGGGCGGGACACAGATACGCAGTATTTT,CAWRPGRDTDTQYF
TRBJ2-7,13,TRBD2,TRBV28,.,TGTGCCAGCACGCGGGAGGGCTCCTACGAGCAGTACTTC,CASTREGSYEQYF
TRBJ1-1,17,TRBD1,TRBV7-6,.,TGTGCCAGCAGCTTAGCAGGACAGGGGCGCCCCTACACTGAAGCTTTCTTT,CASSLAGQGRPYTEAFF
TRBJ2-7,14,.,TRBV7-2,.,TGTGCCAGCAGCTCCTACTTAGACTCCTACGAGCAGTACTTC,CASSSYLDSYEQYF
TRBJ2-3,14,TRBD1,TRBV6-5,.,TGTGCCAGCAGTAAGAGGACAGGGCAAGATACGCAGTATTTT,CASSKRTGQDTQYF
TRBJ2-1,14,.,TRBV7-9,.,TGTGCCAGCAGCTTAAGTAGGGTTTACAATGAGCAGTTCTTC,CASSLSRVYNEQFF
TRBJ1-1,13,.,TRBV30,.,TGTGCCTGGAAAGTCGGGGTTGTCACTGAAGCTTTCTTT,CAWKVGVVTEAFF
TRBJ1-1,15,TRBD1,TRBV25-1,.,TGTGCCAGCAGTGAATGGGACAGGGGGAACACTGAAGCTTTCTTT,CASSEWDRGNTEAFF
TRBJ2-5,13,TRBD1,TRBV27,few,TGTGCCAGCAGCCTAAGACAGGGAATTGCCCAGTACTTC,CASSLRQGIAQYF
TRBJ2-7,14,.,TRBV28,.,TGTGCCAGAAGCCCCACGGGACACCTCTACGAGCAGTACTTC,CARSPTGHLYEQYF
TRBJ1-1,15,.,TRBV19,.,TGTGCCAGTAGTATAGTCGGGCAGGGCGGAGGACAGGCTTTCTTT,CASSIVGQGGGQAFF
TRBJ2-2,18,TRBD2,TRBV13,.,TGTGCCAGCAGCTTAGCCCCCCAGGTAGCGGGAGTGGTCGGGGAGCTGTTTTTT,CASSLAPQVAGVVGELFF
TRBJ2-7,15,TRBD1,TRBV6-1,.,TGTGCCAGCTTGGGGACAGGGATTCCCTTCTACGAGCAGTACTTC,CASLGTGIPFYEQYF
TRBJ2-5,14,TRBD1,TRBV2,.,TGTGCCAGCAGTGATACAGGGGTAGGGGAGACCCAGTACTTC,CASSDTGVGETQYF
TRBJ2-7,15,TRBD2,TRBV28,.,TGTGCCAGCAGTTTACCGGCGGGAGGACCCAACGAGCAGTACTTC,CASSLPAGGPNEQYF
TRBJ2-1,15,.,TRBV14,.,TGTGCCAGCAGCCAAGAATACAGGATTTACAATGAGCAGTTCTTC,CASSQEYRIYNEQFF
TRBJ2-7,15,TRBD2,TRBV19,.,TGTGCCAGTACCTCGGGGACTAGCGGGAAGAACGAGCAGTACTTC,CASTSGTSGKNEQYF
TRBJ2-5,17,TRBD2,TRBV28,.,TGTGCCAGCAGTTTGTTGAGACTAGCCGGTCATATGGAGACCCAGTACTTC,CASSLLRLAGHMETQYF
TRBJ2-7,15,.,TRBV28,.,TGTGCCAGCACCCCCTCGGGTTCCCTTAACTACGAGCAGTACTTC,CASTPSGSLNYEQYF
TRBJ2-7,18,.,TRBV4-1,few,TGCGCCAGCAGCCCCCAGGGGGGGGCAGGGGTAATGATCTACGAGCAGTACTTC,CASSPQGGAGVMIYEQYF
TRBJ2-4,16,.,TRBV29-1,.,TGCAGCGTTGCGACTGACGGTCGTCGGGCCAAAAACATTCAGTACTTC,CSVATDGRRAKNIQYF
TRBJ2-2,14,.,TRBV19,.,TGTGCCAGTAGTGGGGCGATAGACACCGGGGAGCTGTTTTTT,CASSGAIDTGELFF
TRBJ2-7,11,.,TRBV30,.,TGTGCCTGGAGTTGGAGGGTCGAGCAGTACTTC,CAWSWRVEQYF
TRBJ2-2,17,TRBD2,TRBV7-7,.,TGTGCCAGCAGCTTAGTTCCTAGCGGGAGGGCCAGCGGGGAGCTGTTTTTT,CASSLVPSGRASGELFF
TRBJ2-7,15,TRBD2,TRBV4-2,.,TGTGCCAGCAGCCGGGGGACTAGCGGCTCCTACGAGCAGTACTTC,CASSRGTSGSYEQYF
TRBJ2-7,13,TRBD2,TRBV29-1,once,TGCAGCGTTGAAGCTAGCGGGAGGGCGGGGCAGTACTTC,CSVEASGRAGQYF
TRBJ2-7,12,.,TRBV5-5,.,TGTGCCAGCAGCTTCTACGGGGCCGAGCAGTACTTC,CASSFYGAEQYF
TRBJ2-3,15,TRBD2,TRBV6-6,many,TGTGCCAGCAGGCCTAGCGGGAGGGGGGGAGATACGCAGTATTTT,CASRPSGRGGDTQYF
TRBJ1-4,15,TRBD1,TRBV7-9,.,TGTGCCAGCAGCCGGGGACAGGGGACAAATGAAAAACTGTTTTTT,CASSRGQGTNEKLFF
TRBJ2-7,15,TRBD2,TRBV19,.,TGTGCCAGTAGTACAGGGACTAGCGGGAGTGACGAGCAGTACTTC,CASSTGTSGSDEQYF
TRBJ2-2,16,.,TRBV5-5,few,TGTGCCAGCAGCGCACGGTCGGGGGTCGATACCGGGGAGCTGTTTTTT,CASSARSGVDTGELFF
TRBJ2-1,14,.,TRBV30,.,TGTGCCTGGAAATCGGGGGCCTACTACAATGAGCAGTTCTTC,CAWKSGAYYNEQFF
TRBJ2-7,15,.,TRBV4-1,.,TGCGCCAGCAGCCAAAGTCTAGTTCTGTCTTACGAGCAGTACTTC,CASSQSLVLSYEQYF
TRBJ2-2,14,TRBD2,TRBV6-1,.,TGTGCCAGCGGGGGACTAGTCAACACCGGGGAGCTGTTTTTT,CASGGLVNTGELFF
TRBJ1-2,15,TRBD1,TRBV5-4,.,TGTGCCAGCAGCTCGTCCTACAGGGGGAGCTATGGCTACACCTTC,CASSSSYRGSYGYTF
TRBJ2-3,16,TRBD2,TRBV5-1,.,TGCGCCAGCAGTCGACTAGCGGGGGAAGGGCCAGATACGCAGTATTTT,CASSRLAGEGPDTQYF
TRBJ2-2,13,.,TRBV6-4,.,TGTGCCAGCAGTGACAGACGGCCCGGGGAGCTGTTTTTT,CASSDRRPGELFF
TRBJ2-7,14,TRBD2,TRBV6-5,.,TGTGCCAGCCATCTTAGCGGGAAAAGCTACGAGCAGTACTTC,CASHLSGKSYEQYF
TRBJ2-7,16,.,TRBV27,.,TGTGCCAGCAGTTTAAGCTGGGGAGTCAGGTCCTACGAGCAGTACTTC,CASSLSWGVRSYEQYF
TRBJ2-1,13,.,TRBV6-1,.,TGTGCCAGCAACCACGATCCGGTTTCGGAGCAGTTCTTC,CASNHDPVSEQFF
TRBJ2-7,14,.,TRBV7-9,.,TGTGCCAGCACCCCACACGGCCTTGGGGCCGAGCAGTACTTC,CASTPHGLGAEQYF
TRBJ2-3,16,TRBD2,TRBV29-1,.,TGCAGCGTTAGAGGACTAGCGGGCGGGGCGGCAGATACGCAGTATTTT,CSVRGLAGGAADTQYF
TRBJ2-2,17,.,TRBV19,.,TGTGCCAGTAGTCTAAGACCCACCCGCACAAACACCGGGGAGCTGTTTTTT,CASSLRPTRTNTGELFF
TRBJ2-5,17,TRBD2,TRBV28,.,TGTGCCAGCAGTTTAATTCGGACTAGCGGGAGCCGGGAGACCCAGTACTTC,CASSLIRTSGSRETQYF
TRBJ1-5,14,TRBD1,TRBV10-1,.,TGCGCCAGCAGCTCCGGGACAGGGAATCAGCCCCAGCATTTT,CASSSGTGNQPQHF